This entry lists 9 T cell receptor beta chains sequenced from one sample in a study of blood T cells in healthy people across ages. Then a second PCR, running roughly 7 to 11 cycles, was carried out with a sample-barcoded 5' primer and a J-beta primer mix. TCRdb itself ran the 5' RACE reads through MiXCR, one entry per CDR3 protein. The sample includes 1.4 million or so distinct CDR3 sequences, approximately 43% of them seen just once. Sequencing used blood. The receptors come from a woman between 18 and 30 years old in good health.

The chain recombines TRBV2 with TRBJ1-1, with D hard to call. Trimming took 7 bases from V and 0 from J, leaving 9 bases between them. The CDR3 consists of 13 residues. Germline V lookup: CDR1 SNHLY, CDR2 FYNNEI. CDR3 sequence: CASKVYLNTEAFF. Here the CDR3 DNA reads TGTGCCAGCAAGGTCTATCTGAACACTGAAGCTTTCTTT.

This chain connects TRBV9 to TRBJ2-3; D is possibly TRBD2 (5 bases). CDR3 length: 15 residues. V dropped 1 base and J dropped 8 bases, with 17 bases sitting between them. Germline CDR1 is SGDLS and CDR2 is YYNGEE. DNA of the CDR3: TGTGCCAGCAGCGTAAATAGCGACCCCACGGGTACGCAGTATTTT. It is translated as CASSVNSDPTGTQYF.

V usage is TRBV20-1 and J usage is TRBJ2-7, with D perhaps TRBD1 (7 bases). The germline V gene has CDR1 DFQATT and CDR2 SNEGSKA (reference sequence). Trimming removed 6 bases from V and 3 bases from J, with 21 bases in between. The CDR3 has 15 amino acids. The chain's CDR3 is CSAKSGGTAIYEQYF. The CDR3 DNA sequence: TGCAGTGCCAAGTCTGGGGGGACAGCCATCTACGAGCAGTACTTC.

The rearrangement links TRBV11-2 to TRBJ1-6; 8 nucleotides line up with TRBD1. The CDR3 has 16 amino acids. Germline CDR1 SGHAT, CDR2 FQNNGV. V lost 2 bases to trimming and J lost 7 bases; unmatched junction nucleotides: 7. CDR3 bases: TGTGCCAGCAGCTTAACAGGACAGGGTTCGAATTCACCCCTCCACTTT. It translates to CASSLTGQGSNSPLHF.

This clonotype was counted ten times or more. This chain uses TRBV20-1 with TRBJ2-5; tentatively, D is TRBD2 (6 bases). Germline CDR1 and CDR2: DFQATT and SNEGSKA (reference sequence). Trimming shortened V by 3 bases and J by 5 bases, and 19 bases separated the two germline ends. The CDR3 extends over 15 amino acids. The CDR3 region has the DNA TGCAGTGCTAGCCCGGCTAGCGCGGTTTGGGAGACCCAGTACTTC. This translates into CSASPASAVWETQYF.

This clonotype is a singleton in its sample. CDR3 bases: TGTGCCAGCAGCCCCTCTCCGGGCAGGCCTAACGAGCAGTACTTC. Amino acids: CASSPSPGRPNEQYF. The chain joins TRBV9 to TRBJ2-4, with D hard to call. The J call may be in error: the DNA end matches TRBJ2-7 better. Germline CDR1 reads SGDLS; CDR2 reads YYNGEE. The CDR3 covers 15 residues.

The V and J genes are TRBV7-2 and TRBJ2-7; D unresolved. Germline assignment: CDR1 SGHTA and CDR2 FQGNSA. The CDR3 is 14 residues long. V shed 0 bases and J shed 3 bases, with 9 bases lying between them. CDR3: CASSLASRLYEQYF. The CDR3, as DNA: TGTGCCAGCAGCTTAGCTTCCAGACTCTACGAGCAGTACTTC.

DNA for the CDR3: TGTGCCAGCGAGAGGGGTTTGGGGCCCCAGCATTTT. It yields the protein CASERGLGPQHF. The gene calls are TRBV28 and TRBJ1-5; tentatively, D is TRBD1 (5 bases). This CDR3 has 12 amino acids. The ends were cut back, 8 bases at V and 9 bases at J, with 14 bases in the middle. The germline V gene encodes CDR1 MDHEN and CDR2 SYDVKM.

The rearrangement joins TRBV11-2 to TRBJ2-7; 7 bases line up with TRBD1. V lost 4 bases to trimming and J lost 7 bases; unmatched junction nucleotides: 13. This CDR3 spans 15 amino acids. Germline V gene data show CDR1 as SGHAT and CDR2 as FQNNGV. The CDR3 bases are TGTGCCAGCAGCTCCTACAGGGGATTGCGCAATGAGCAGTACTTC. It specifies CASSSYRGLRNEQYF.